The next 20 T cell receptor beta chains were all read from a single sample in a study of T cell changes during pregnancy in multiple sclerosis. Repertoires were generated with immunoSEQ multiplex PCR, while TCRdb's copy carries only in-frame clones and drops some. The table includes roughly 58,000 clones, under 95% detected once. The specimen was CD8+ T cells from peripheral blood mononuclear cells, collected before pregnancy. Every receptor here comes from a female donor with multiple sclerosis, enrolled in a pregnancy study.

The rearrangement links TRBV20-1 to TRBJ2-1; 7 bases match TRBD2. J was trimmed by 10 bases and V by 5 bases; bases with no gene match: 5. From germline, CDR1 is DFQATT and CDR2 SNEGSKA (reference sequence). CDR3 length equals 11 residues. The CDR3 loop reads CSARKAGEQFF. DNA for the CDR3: TGCAGTGCTCGTAAAGCGGGGGAGCAGTTCTTC.

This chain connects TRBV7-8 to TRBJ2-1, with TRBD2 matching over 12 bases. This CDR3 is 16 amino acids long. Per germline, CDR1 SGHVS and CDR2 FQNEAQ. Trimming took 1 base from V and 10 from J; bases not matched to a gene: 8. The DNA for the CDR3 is TGTGCCAGCAGCTTAGAAGCTAGCGGGGGGGCAGACGAGCAGTTCTTC. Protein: CASSLEASGGADEQFF.

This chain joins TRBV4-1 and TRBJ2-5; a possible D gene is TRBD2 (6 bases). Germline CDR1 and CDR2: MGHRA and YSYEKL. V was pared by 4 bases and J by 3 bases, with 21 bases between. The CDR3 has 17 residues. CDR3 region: CASSPISTGSFEETQYF. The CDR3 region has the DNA TGCGCCAGCAGCCCAATATCGACCGGGAGTTTCGAAGAGACCCAGTACTTC.

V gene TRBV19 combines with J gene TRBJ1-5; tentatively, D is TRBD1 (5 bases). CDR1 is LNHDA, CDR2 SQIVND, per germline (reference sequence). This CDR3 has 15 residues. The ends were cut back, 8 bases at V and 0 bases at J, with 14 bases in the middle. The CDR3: CASEVGPYSNQPQHF. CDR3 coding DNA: TGTGCCAGTGAAGTGGGGCCATATAGCAATCAGCCCCAGCATTTT.

CDR3 bases: TGTGCCAGCAGCCGAGGGGAGGGGTTGAACACTGAAGCTTTCTTT. Protein product: CASSRGEGLNTEAFF. The J gene is TRBJ1-1, the V gene TRBV9; D is possibly TRBD1 (5 bases). The CDR3 contains 15 residues. V was pared by 4 bases and J by 0 bases, with 13 bases between. The germline V gene encodes CDR1 SGDLS and CDR2 YYNGEE.

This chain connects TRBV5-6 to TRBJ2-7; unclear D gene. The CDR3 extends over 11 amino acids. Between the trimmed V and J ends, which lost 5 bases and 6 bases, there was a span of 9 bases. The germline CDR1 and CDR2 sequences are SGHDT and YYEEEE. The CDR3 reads CASRIGGEQYF. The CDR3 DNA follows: TGTGCCAGCAGGATTGGCGGCGAGCAGTACTTC.

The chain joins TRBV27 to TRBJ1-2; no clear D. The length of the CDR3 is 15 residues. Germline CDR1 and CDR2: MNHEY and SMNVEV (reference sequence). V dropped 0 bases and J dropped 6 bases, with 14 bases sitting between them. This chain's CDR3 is CASSLSPPFVHGYTF. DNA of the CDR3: TGTGCCAGCAGTTTATCCCCCCCTTTCGTCCATGGCTACACCTTC.

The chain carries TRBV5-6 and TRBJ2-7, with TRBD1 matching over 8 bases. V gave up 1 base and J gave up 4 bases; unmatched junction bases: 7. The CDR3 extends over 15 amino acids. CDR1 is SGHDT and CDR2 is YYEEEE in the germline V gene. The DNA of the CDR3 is TGTGCCAGCAGCTTGCCCACGGGACAGGTGTACGAGCAGTACTTC. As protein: CASSLPTGQVYEQYF.

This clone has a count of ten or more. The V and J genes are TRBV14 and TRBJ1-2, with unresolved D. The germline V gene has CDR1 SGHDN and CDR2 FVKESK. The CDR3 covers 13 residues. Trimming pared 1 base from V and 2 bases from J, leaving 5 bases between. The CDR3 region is CASSQGRNYGYTF. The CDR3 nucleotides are TGTGCCAGCAGCCAAGGGCGGAACTATGGCTACACCTTC.

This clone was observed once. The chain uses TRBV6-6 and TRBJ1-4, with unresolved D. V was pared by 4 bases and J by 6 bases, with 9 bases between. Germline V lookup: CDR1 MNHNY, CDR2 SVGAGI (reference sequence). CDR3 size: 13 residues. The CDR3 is CASSSGVDEKLFF. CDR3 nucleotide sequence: TGTGCCAGCAGTTCCGGGGTCGATGAAAAACTGTTTTTT.

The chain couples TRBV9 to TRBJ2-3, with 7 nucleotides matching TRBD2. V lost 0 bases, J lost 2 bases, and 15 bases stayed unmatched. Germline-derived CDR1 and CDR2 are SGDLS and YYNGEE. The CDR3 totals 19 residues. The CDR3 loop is CASSVVGLGAGIFTDTQYF. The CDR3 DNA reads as TGTGCCAGCAGCGTAGTAGGGTTGGGAGCGGGGATTTTCACAGATACGCAGTATTTT.

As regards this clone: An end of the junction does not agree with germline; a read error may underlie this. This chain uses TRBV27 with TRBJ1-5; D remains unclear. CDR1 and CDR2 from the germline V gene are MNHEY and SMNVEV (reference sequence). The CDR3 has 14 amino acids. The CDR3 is CASSLSTGNQPQHF. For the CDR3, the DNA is TGTGCCAGCAGTCTATCAACGGGAAATCAGCCCCAGCATTTT.

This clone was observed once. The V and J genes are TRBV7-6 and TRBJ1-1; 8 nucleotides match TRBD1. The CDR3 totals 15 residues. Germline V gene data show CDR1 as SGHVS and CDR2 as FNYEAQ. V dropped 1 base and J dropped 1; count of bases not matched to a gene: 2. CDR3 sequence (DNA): TGTGCCAGCAGCTTAGGGGGGACAGGGAACACTGAAGCTTTCTTT. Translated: CASSLGGTGNTEAFF.

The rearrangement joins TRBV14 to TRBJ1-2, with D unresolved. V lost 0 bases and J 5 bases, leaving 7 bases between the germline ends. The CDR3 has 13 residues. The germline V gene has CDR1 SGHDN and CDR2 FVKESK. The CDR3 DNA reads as TGTGCCAGCAGCCAAGATGGAGGATATGGCTACACCTTC. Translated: CASSQDGGYGYTF. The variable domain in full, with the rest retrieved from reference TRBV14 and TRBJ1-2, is EAGVTQFPSHSVIEKGQTVTLRCDPISGHDNLYWYRRVMGKEIKFLLHFVKESKQDESGMPNNRFLAERTGGTYSTLKVQPAELEDSGVYFCASSQDGGYGYTFGSGTRLTVV.

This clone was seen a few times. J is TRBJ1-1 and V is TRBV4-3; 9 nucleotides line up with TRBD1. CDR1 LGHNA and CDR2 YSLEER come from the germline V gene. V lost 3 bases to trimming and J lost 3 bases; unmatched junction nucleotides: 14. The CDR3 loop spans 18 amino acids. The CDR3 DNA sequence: TGCGCCAGCAGCCAGGGGACAGGGACGACCCTGCTGGACACTGAAGCTTTCTTT. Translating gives CASSQGTGTTLLDTEAFF.

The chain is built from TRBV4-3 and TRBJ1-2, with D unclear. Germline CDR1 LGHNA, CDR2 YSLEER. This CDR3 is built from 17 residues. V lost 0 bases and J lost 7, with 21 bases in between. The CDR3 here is CASSQDWNSPPVRGYTF. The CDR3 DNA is TGCGCCAGCAGCCAAGATTGGAACAGCCCCCCAGTTCGTGGCTACACCTTC.

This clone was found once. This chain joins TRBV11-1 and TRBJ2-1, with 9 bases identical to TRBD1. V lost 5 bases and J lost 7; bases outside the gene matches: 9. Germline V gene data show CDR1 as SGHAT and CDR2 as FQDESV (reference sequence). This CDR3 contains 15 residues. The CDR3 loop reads CASSPGTGFRNEQFF. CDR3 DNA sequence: TGTGCCAGCAGCCCCGGGACAGGGTTTAGGAATGAGCAGTTCTTC. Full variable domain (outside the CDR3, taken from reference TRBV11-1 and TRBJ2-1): EAEVAQSPRYKITEKSQAVAFWCDPISGHATLYWYRQILGQGPELLVQFQDESVVDDSQLPKDRFSAERLKGVDSTLKIQPAELGDSAMYLCASSPGTGFRNEQFFGPGTRLTVL.

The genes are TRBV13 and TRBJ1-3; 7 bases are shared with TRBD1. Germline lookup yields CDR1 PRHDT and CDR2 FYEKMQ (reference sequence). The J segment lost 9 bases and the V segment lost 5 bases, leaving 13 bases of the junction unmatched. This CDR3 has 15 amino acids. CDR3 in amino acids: CASSPQTGPEGTIYF. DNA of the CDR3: TGTGCCAGCAGCCCTCAGACAGGGCCCGAGGGCACCATATATTTT.

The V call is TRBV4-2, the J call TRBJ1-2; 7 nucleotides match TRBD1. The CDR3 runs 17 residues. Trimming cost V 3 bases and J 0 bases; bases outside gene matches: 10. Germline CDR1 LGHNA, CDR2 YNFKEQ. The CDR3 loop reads CASSQDLEGAPNYGYTF. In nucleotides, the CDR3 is TGTGCCAGCAGCCAGGATCTAGAGGGGGCGCCTAACTATGGCTACACCTTC.

In DNA, the CDR3 is TGCGCCAGCAGCTGGGGGGGTGGCTACACCTTC. Translated: CASSWGGGYTF. V and J are TRBV5-1 and TRBJ1-2; possible D gene TRBD1, 5 bases. Trimming pared 3 bases from V and 7 bases from J, leaving 7 bases between. This CDR3 has 11 residues. CDR1 SGHRS and CDR2 YFSETQ come from the germline V gene.